These 10 T cell receptor beta chains came from one sample sequenced in a study of chemoradiotherapy in HPV16-positive cancers. This table comes from immunoSEQ multiplex PCR, and its TCRdb copy is limited to in-frame clones, with some not included. The sample has roughly 13,000 clones; roughly 89% are singletons. Sample: tumor tissue, taken from a patient who underwent chemoradiotherapy. The source of these receptors is a human donor with HPV-associated anogenital cancer.

This sequence joins TRBV5-6 and TRBJ2-5, with 11 bases identical to TRBD2. V lost 4 bases, J lost 0 bases, and 14 bases stayed unmatched. This CDR3 spans 19 amino acids. The V gene's germline CDR1 is SGHDT and CDR2 YYEEEE. Here the CDR3 DNA reads TGTGCCAGCAGCCATTCTCGCGGACTAGCGGGCTTCGACCAAGAGACCCAGTACTTC. This gives the protein CASSHSRGLAGFDQETQYF.

This chain joins TRBV6-1 and TRBJ2-1, with D uncertain. Germline CDR1 MNHNS, CDR2 SASEGT. V was cut by 6 bases and J by 10 bases, with 16 bases left in between. The CDR3 covers 13 residues. CDR3 nucleotide sequence: TGTGCCAGCAGGATAGGCGGTGAGAACGAGCAGTTCTTC. Translation: CASRIGGENEQFF.

V usage is TRBV5-3 and J usage is TRBJ2-1; a weak D match, TRBD1 (5 bases). TRBV5-3 counts as an open reading frame of uncertain function. V was trimmed by 3 bases and J by 1 base, leaving 17 bases between them. This CDR3 region has 17 residues. CDR3 bases: TGTGCCAGAAGCTCCCGACAGAACGGTGGATCCTACAATGAGCAGTTCTTC. Protein sequence: CARSSRQNGGSYNEQFF.

The V and J genes are TRBV29-1 and TRBJ1-1, with D possibly being TRBD1 (5 bases). Germline CDR1 SQVTM, CDR2 ANQGSEA. With 7 bases removed from V and 0 bases from J, the gap between germline ends came to 18 bases. This CDR3 spans 15 amino acids. The CDR3 is CSGAPGWGMNTEAFF. The CDR3 region has the DNA TGCAGCGGAGCCCCAGGGTGGGGAATGAACACTGAAGCTTTCTTT.

This rearrangement joins TRBV27 to TRBJ2-7, with 11 bases that match TRBD2. Germline V CDR1 and CDR2: MNHEY, SMNVEV (reference sequence). The V gene end was trimmed by 5 bases and the J gene end by 5 bases; junction bases not matched to a gene: 8. CDR3 length equals 15 residues. The CDR3 DNA reads TGTGCCAGCAGTCTACTAGCGGGAGCAGTAAACGAGCAGTACTTC. Translated, it gives CASSLLAGAVNEQYF.

This clone was seen a few times. CDR3 DNA sequence: TGTGCCAGCCAACCCGGCGTCCGTAGCAATCAGCCCCAGCATTTT. Translated, it gives CASQPGVRSNQPQHF. The rearrangement joins TRBV27 to TRBJ1-5; D remains ambiguous. Germline V lookup: CDR1 MNHEY, CDR2 SMNVEV (reference sequence). Deletions cut 8 bases from V and 0 bases from J, with 14 bases between. The CDR3 length is 15 residues.

The V and J genes are TRBV11-2 and TRBJ2-1, with 8 bases identical to TRBD2. Germline V gene sequence: CDR1 SGHAT, CDR2 FQNNGV. The CDR3 length is 14 residues. The junction had 7 bases not matched to a gene; V was cut back by 4 bases and J by 8 bases. The CDR3 nucleotides are TGTGCCAGCAGCTCCACCGGGAGGGTCTATGAGCAGTTCTTC. Residues: CASSSTGRVYEQFF.

The rearrangement joins TRBV11-2 to TRBJ2-1; 7 bases are shared with TRBD2. Trimming took 8 bases from V and 1 from J; bases not matched to a gene: 11. CDR3 length: 16 residues. The germline CDR1 and CDR2 sequences are SGHAT and FQNNGV. The CDR3 reads CASLGGTFLSYNEQFF. The CDR3 DNA is TGTGCCAGCCTGGGGGGGACTTTCCTTTCCTACAATGAGCAGTTCTTC.

The chain is built from TRBV9 and TRBJ1-2, with D possibly matching TRBD1 (5 bases). The V gene's germline CDR1 is SGDLS and CDR2 YYNGEE. Trimming took 0 bases from V and 4 from J, leaving 13 bases between them. This CDR3 spans 15 amino acids. The CDR3 DNA sequence: TGTGCCAGCAGCGTAGGGGGCCACGCGGGCTATGGCTACACCTTC. Residues: CASSVGGHAGYGYTF.

This clone occurred once. This chain links TRBV7-2 with TRBJ2-1; the D is unclear. This CDR3 has 13 amino acids. Trimming shortened V by 8 bases and J by 3 bases, and 11 bases separated the two germline ends. The germline V gene encodes CDR1 SGHTA and CDR2 FQGNSA. The CDR3 nucleotides are TGTGCCAGCCAGGAGAGCCACTACAATGAGCAGTTCTTC. The encoded protein is CASQESHYNEQFF.